Sequencing of this TCR beta chain was carried out in a study of T-cell memory formation after mild COVID-19. Germline V gene lookup returns CDR1 KGHDR and CDR2 SFDVKD. Trimming took 1 base from V and 2 from J, leaving 4 bases between them. The CDR3 sequence is 14 residues long. TCRdb ran MiXCR on the 5' RACE reads and lists one entry per CDR3 protein. Of roughly 410,000 distinct CDR3 sequences detected, roughly 24% appear once; the ten largest clones hold about 8.7%. Source material: PBMCs or a T cell subset sorted from them (not recorded which). The TCR was taken from an adult woman who had mild COVID-19 (a few samples of this study predate the infection). Cell type and time point are not known. The genes are TRBV24-1 and TRBJ2-2; no definite D call. As DNA, the CDR3 is TGTGCCACCAGTGATTTCACAAACACCGGGGAGCTGTTTTTT. Encoded protein: CATSDFTNTGELFF.